This T cell receptor (beta chain) stems from a study of T cell changes during pregnancy in multiple sclerosis. Per germline, CDR1 MNHEY and CDR2 SVGAGI. The junction had 10 bases not matched to a gene; V was cut back by 2 bases and J by 7 bases. The CDR3 totals 16 residues. This table comes from immunoSEQ multiplex PCR, and its TCRdb copy is limited to in-frame clones, with some not included. The sample records some 27,000 clones, around 90% being singletons. The V gene is TRBV6-5, the J gene TRBJ2-1, with 8 positions matching TRBD2. Sequenced material: CD4+ T cells from peripheral blood mononuclear cells, taken in the first trimester of pregnancy. This receptor was obtained from a female donor in good health, enrolled as a control in a pregnancy study. The CDR3 here is CASSYRTSPQFNEQFF. Written as DNA, the CDR3 is TGTGCCAGCAGTTACCGGACTAGCCCACAATTTAATGAGCAGTTCTTC.